This T cell receptor beta chain originates from a study of T cell responses to AZD1222 COVID-19 vaccine. For the study at large: The study pooled second doses at about 4 or about 12 weeks. Study findings and constraints: Two doses of AZD1222 preceded a rise in Spike-specific TCR breadth and depth.

This CDR3 comprises 15 residues. Looked up from germline, CDR1 is SNHLY and CDR2 is FYNNEI. Germline trimming cut 3 bases from V and 10 bases from J; bases unmatched to any gene: 5. This clone was found once. Its antigen is as yet unknown. Repertoires were generated with immunoSEQ multiplex PCR, while TCRdb's copy carries only in-frame clones and drops some. The table lists approximately 130,000 clones, less than 95% of them singletons. This receptor was taken from an adult in good health. The sequencing used peripheral blood, collected on day 0 of AZD1222 vaccination. The chain links TRBV2 to TRBJ2-1, with TRBD2 matching over 14 bases. In DNA form, the CDR3 reads TGTGCCAGCAGTGAGGGACTAGCGGGAGTTGGGGAGCAGTTCTTC. It translates to CASSEGLAGVGEQFF.